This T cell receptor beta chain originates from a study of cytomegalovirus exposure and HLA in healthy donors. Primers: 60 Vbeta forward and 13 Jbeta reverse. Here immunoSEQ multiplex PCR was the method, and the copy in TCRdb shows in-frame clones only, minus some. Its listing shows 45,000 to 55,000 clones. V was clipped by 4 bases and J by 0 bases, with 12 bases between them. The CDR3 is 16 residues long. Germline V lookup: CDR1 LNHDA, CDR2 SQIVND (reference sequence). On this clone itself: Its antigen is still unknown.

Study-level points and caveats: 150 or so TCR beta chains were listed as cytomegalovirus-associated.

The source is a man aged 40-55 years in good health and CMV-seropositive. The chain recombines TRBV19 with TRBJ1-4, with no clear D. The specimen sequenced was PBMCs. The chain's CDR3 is CASSNGEAATNEKLFF. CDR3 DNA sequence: TGTGCCAGTAGTAATGGGGAAGCGGCAACTAATGAAAAACTGTTTTTT.